This T cell receptor (beta chain) was retrieved from a study of EBV T-cell therapy then PD-1 blockade in nasopharyngeal carcinoma (TCRdb year 2021). Turning to this clone: The antigen it binds to is not known. Base qualities are not provided; no much larger clone lies one nucleotide away.

Genomic DNA was extracted from sorted cells using the Qiagen DNeasy Kit. The immunoSEQ platform was used for deep sequencing of the TCR beta chain. Under the source paper's analysis protocol: The immunoSEQ Analyzer software was used to analyze the repertoire data. TCRdb took this table from immuneACCESS and kept in-frame rearrangements with V and J called. Such tables lack part of the clones; where checked against another copy, unresolved V genes explain under half of the gap, and the rest is unexplained. Clonal size and the V and J genes are those of that table, whereas D and trimming came from the DNA. Within this sample are roughly 20,000 clones, with roughly 80% of them counted one time only. Around 32% of the sample belongs to the ten largest clones. According to the study, the label for this sample's treatment or condition signals: AdE1-LMPpoly-expanded autologous EBV-specific T-cell therapy followed by anti-PD-1 nivolumab.

Deletion took 2 bases off V and 1 base off J, with a span of 9 bases between the germline ends. CDR3 length: 14 amino acids, cysteine to phenylalanine. Of the read, only the CDR3 DNA is kept; its 42 bases are in frame from base 1. The germline V gene encodes CDR1 SNHLY and CDR2 FYNNEI. The sequencing used CD8+ T cells from blood, collected at roughly day 33 from a patient whose treatment included autologous EBV-specific T cells and nivolumab. The TCR originated in a man aged 40-49 years with nasopharyngeal carcinoma. The sequence is built from TRBV2 and TRBJ2-7; a tentative D match to TRBD1 spans 6 bases. The sequenced DNA: TGTGCCAGCAGTGAAAGGACAGCGTCCTACGAGCAGTACTTC. Translation gives CASSERTASYEQYF.